This T cell receptor (beta chain) was sequenced during a study of cytomegalovirus exposure and HLA in healthy donors. PCR used 60 Vbeta primers and 13 Jbeta primers. The data were produced by immunoSEQ multiplex PCR, yet TCRdb's version contains in-frame clones alone and is incomplete. The sample lists under 100,000 clones; about 76% were seen once. Germline lookup yields CDR1 LNHDA and CDR2 SQIVND (reference sequence). This CDR3 has 15 amino acids. Trimming removed 10 bases at V and 5 bases at J, with 21 bases between. The clonotype was recovered from a woman in her 70s in good health and CMV-seropositive. The sample consisted of PBMCs. V and J are TRBV19 and TRBJ1-3, with a possible D match to TRBD1 (6 bases). CDR3 protein: CAIGGASWGRNTIYF. The CDR3 nucleotides are TGTGCCATCGGGGGGGCAAGCTGGGGAAGAAACACCATATATTTT.